These 11 T cell receptor beta chains originate from one sample sequenced in a study of cytotoxic CD8 clonotypes in ibrutinib-treated CLL. The repertoire was sequenced with immunoSEQ multiplex PCR; TCRdb's copy has only in-frame clones and lacks some. The data contain over 100,000 clones, 50% to 65% of them singletons. Source: PBMCs, taken after 24 months of ibrutinib treatment. The receptors derive from a human donor with chronic lymphocytic leukemia.

The rearrangement joins TRBV6-6 to TRBJ1-2, with D tentatively TRBD1 (5 bases). CDR1 MNHNY and CDR2 SVGAGI come from the germline V gene (reference sequence). Trimming stripped 5 bases from V and 7 bases from J, with 11 bases between. The CDR3 loop spans 12 amino acids. The CDR3 region has the DNA TGTGCCAGCAGTCCTAGGGACTCTGGCTACACCTTC. Translation: CASSPRDSGYTF.

This clone is medium-sized. V is TRBV5-1 and J is TRBJ2-7; D remains ambiguous. V lost 5 bases and J lost 3, with 6 bases in between. This CDR3 is built from 11 residues. Germline V CDR1 and CDR2: SGHRS, YFSETQ. This chain's CDR3 is CASRMGYEQYF. The CDR3 nucleotides are TGCGCCAGCAGGATGGGCTACGAGCAGTACTTC.

V and J are TRBV6-5 and TRBJ2-3, with TRBD2 identical over 7 bases. Germline V gene data show CDR1 as MNHEY and CDR2 as SVGAGI. This CDR3 has 14 residues. Trimming at V came to 3 bases and at J to 2 bases, leaving 2 bases not matched to a gene. CDR3 in amino acids: CASSYRGDTDTQYF. Written as DNA, the CDR3 is TGTGCCAGCAGTTATCGGGGGGACACAGATACGCAGTATTTT.

This sequence joins TRBV28 and TRBJ2-5; tentative D call: TRBD2 (7 bases). The CDR3 sequence is 14 residues long. Germline V CDR1 and CDR2: MDHEN, SYDVKM. Trimming cost V 4 bases and J 4 bases, with 13 bases left between them. The CDR3 loop reads CASSYGGPVETQYF. The CDR3 DNA reads as TGTGCCAGCAGTTACGGGGGGCCGGTAGAGACCCAGTACTTC. The variable domain in full, with the rest retrieved from reference TRBV28 and TRBJ2-5, is DVKVTQSSRYLVKRTGEKVFLECVQDMDHENMFWYRQDPGLGLRLIYFSYDVKMKEKGDIPEGYSVSREKKERFSLILESASTNQTSMYLCASSYGGPVETQYFGPGTRLLVL.

The chain combines TRBV29-1 with TRBJ1-1; 7 bases line up with TRBD1. V lost 4 bases to trimming and J lost 2 bases; unmatched junction nucleotides: 7. Germline-derived CDR1 and CDR2 are SQVTM and ANQGSEA. This CDR3 is built from 14 residues. The CDR3 DNA reads as TGCAGCGTTGTGATACAGGGGATTAACACTGAAGCTTTCTTT. Protein product: CSVVIQGINTEAFF.

This clone was detected only a few times. CDR3 sequence reads: CASSHGGLTWDKNYEQYF. CDR3 bases: TGTGCCAGCAGCCACGGGGGATTAACCTGGGACAAGAACTACGAGCAGTACTTC. This chain joins TRBV5-6 and TRBJ2-7; D assignment may be TRBD1 or TRBD2 (6 bases each). The CDR3 is 18 amino acids. Trimming left V 4 bases short and J 3 bases short, with 26 bases between. The germline V gene has CDR1 SGHDT and CDR2 YYEEEE.

The J gene is TRBJ2-1, the V gene TRBV7-2, with a tentative D call TRBD2 (5 bases). The CDR3 extends over 15 amino acids. The ends were cut back, 1 base at V and 6 bases at J, with 13 bases in the middle. Germline V gives CDR1 SGHTA, CDR2 FQGNSA. CDR3 loop: CASSLEGRGRNEQFF. As DNA, the CDR3 is TGTGCCAGCAGCTTAGAAGGGAGAGGACGCAATGAGCAGTTCTTC.

The rearrangement links TRBV2 to TRBJ2-3, with 8 nucleotides matching TRBD2. The J segment lost 4 bases and the V segment lost 3 bases, leaving 3 bases of the junction unmatched. Germline values: CDR1 SNHLY, CDR2 FYNNEI. This CDR3 region has 14 residues. CDR3 nucleotide sequence: TGTGCCAGCAGTGACGCGGGGGGAGCAGATACGCAGTATTTT. Translated, it gives CASSDAGGADTQYF.

The gene calls are TRBV6-6 and TRBJ1-2; no clear D. Germline V gene lookup returns CDR1 MNHNY and CDR2 SVGAGI (reference sequence). Trimming removed 6 bases from V and 1 base from J, with 12 bases in between. This CDR3 comprises 14 residues. The CDR3: CASSMGGSNYGYTF. The CDR3 DNA is TGTGCCAGCAGCATGGGCGGAAGTAACTATGGCTACACCTTC.

This chain links TRBV11-3 with TRBJ2-1; no definite D call. This CDR3 is 13 amino acids long. CDR1 is SGHNT, CDR2 YENEEA, per germline. Trimming took 5 bases from V and 0 from J, leaving 5 bases between them. CDR3 sequence: CASSASSYNEQFF. CDR3 coding DNA: TGTGCCAGCAGCGCTAGCTCCTACAATGAGCAGTTCTTC.

The V and J genes are TRBV9 and TRBJ1-2; 8 bases line up with TRBD1. The CDR3 is made up of 15 amino acids. CDR1 SGDLS and CDR2 YYNGEE come from the germline V gene. Trimming cost V 3 bases and J 2 bases; bases outside gene matches: 6. In DNA form, the CDR3 reads TGTGCCAGCAGCGCCGGGACAGGCCACAACTATGGCTACACCTTC. As protein: CASSAGTGHNYGYTF.